Listed below are T cell receptor beta chains from one sample, sequenced in a study of blood T cells in healthy people across ages. TCRdb called the 5' RACE reads again in MiXCR, with one record for every CDR3 protein. The sample includes approximately 730,000 distinct CDR3 sequences, 40% to 65% of them seen just once. The material sequenced was blood. These receptors all stem from a man older than 75 in good health. Each CDR3 is given with its conserved first and last residue. A D gene is named only where the DNA matches it firmly. The size of a clone is reported for some rows only, either as once, few or many, or as a class for expanded clones.

V	D	size	J	CDR3	DNA
TRBV6-1	NA	NA	TRBJ1-5	CASSELLGQPQHF	TGTGCCAGCAGTGAACTCCTGGGGCAGCCCCAGCATTTT
TRBV2	TRBD2	NA	TRBJ2-1	CASSAVAGKNHEQFF	TGTGCCAGCAGTGCAGTAGCGGGAAAGAATCATGAGCAGTTCTTC
TRBV3-1	NA	few	TRBJ1-2	CASSRTGSGYTF	TGTGCCAGCAGCAGAACAGGGTCTGGCTACACCTTC
TRBV12-3/TRBV12-4	NA	NA	TRBJ1-4	CASTLGGADTWEKLFF	TGTGCCAGCACCCTAGGGGGGGCCGACACTTGGGAAAAACTGTTTTTT
TRBV20-1	TRBD2	few	TRBJ2-3	CSAGLAGEGTDTQYF	TGCAGTGCGGGACTAGCGGGAGAAGGCACAGATACGCAGTATTTT
TRBV29-1	NA	NA	TRBJ1-1	CSATGFMNTEAFF	TGCAGCGCCACAGGGTTCATGAACACTGAAGCTTTCTTT
TRBV6-5	NA	NA	TRBJ1-1	CASSYSLGGRTEAFF	TGTGCCAGCAGTTACTCGTTGGGGGGGCGTACTGAAGCTTTCTTT
TRBV20-1	NA	NA	TRBJ2-7	CSARSGAGPYEQYF	TGCAGTGCTAGATCCGGGGCCGGTCCCTACGAGCAGTACTTC
TRBV10-3	NA	NA	TRBJ2-7	CAISTGGNMDEQYF	TGTGCCATCAGTACAGGAGGCAACATGGACGAGCAGTACTTC
TRBV20-1	TRBD2	NA	TRBJ2-7	CSAPTSGREYEQYF	TGCAGTGCTCCAACTAGCGGGAGGGAGTACGAGCAGTACTTC
TRBV12-3/TRBV12-4	TRBD2	NA	TRBJ2-1	CASSYSGRAHNEQFF	TGTGCCAGCAGCTATAGCGGGAGGGCGCACAATGAGCAGTTCTTC
TRBV6-2/TRBV6-3	NA	NA	TRBJ2-4	CASSPEMNKNIQYF	TGTGCCAGCAGCCCCGAAATGAATAAAAACATTCAGTACTTC
TRBV20-1	NA	few	TRBJ1-6	CSATGGQRPSSYNSPLHF	TGCAGTGCTACCGGGGGACAAAGGCCGAGCTCCTATAATTCACCCCTCCACTTT
TRBV6-1	NA	NA	TRBJ2-7	CASRLNYEQYF	TGTGCCAGCCGACTGAACTACGAGCAGTACTTC
TRBV29-1	NA	NA	TRBJ2-7	CSVTGRFSYEQYF	TGCAGCGTTACGGGCCGCTTTTCCTACGAGCAGTACTTC
TRBV18	NA	NA	TRBJ1-1	CASTWGSNTEAFF	TGTGCCAGCACCTGGGGGTCGAACACTGAAGCTTTCTTT
TRBV2	NA	NA	TRBJ2-1	CASSGLINEQFF	TGTGCCAGCAGTGGCCTAATCAATGAGCAGTTCTTC
TRBV10-3	TRBD1	once	TRBJ1-2	CAIGGTGGYGYTF	TGTGCCATCGGCGGGACAGGCGGCTATGGCTACACCTTC
TRBV7-2	TRBD2	NA	TRBJ2-6	CASSPSGRKSGANVLTF	TGTGCCAGCAGCCCTAGCGGGAGAAAGTCTGGGGCCAACGTCCTGACTTTC
TRBV5-1	NA	NA	TRBJ2-1	CASSLDGTGNNEQFF	TGCGCCAGCAGCTTGGACGGGACGGGCAACAATGAGCAGTTCTTC
TRBV21-1	NA	NA	TRBJ1-1	CASSKAAFF	TGTGCCAGCAGCAAAGCAGCTTTCTTT
TRBV27	NA	few	TRBJ2-7	CASKRGGGTDEQYF	TGTGCCAGCAAGAGGGGTGGGGGGACGGACGAGCAGTACTTC
TRBV12-5	NA	NA	TRBJ2-5	CASGSLGQETQYF	TGTGCTAGTGGATCCTTGGGACAAGAGACCCAGTACTTC
TRBV12-3/TRBV12-4	NA	NA	TRBJ2-7	CASSLGVLPSYEQYF	TGTGCCAGCAGTTTAGGGGTCCTCCCCTCCTACGAGCAGTACTTC
TRBV18	TRBD2	NA	TRBJ2-5	CASSPVREAFQETQYF	TGTGCCAGCTCACCAGTACGGGAGGCATTCCAAGAGACCCAGTACTTC
TRBV28	NA	many	TRBJ2-7	CASSLVWDPVNYEQYF	TGTGCCAGCAGTCTGGTATGGGACCCAGTGAACTACGAGCAGTACTTC
TRBV20-1	NA	few	TRBJ2-7	CSARQGNYEQYF	TGCAGTGCTAGGCAAGGGAATTACGAGCAGTACTTC
TRBV24-1	TRBD2	NA	TRBJ2-2	CATSDFAAGVVGELFF	TGTGCCACCAGTGATTTTGCGGCGGGAGTGGTCGGGGAGCTGTTTTTT
TRBV24-1	NA	NA	TRBJ2-4	CATSSQGADIQYF	TGTGCCACCAGCTCCCAGGGTGCGGACATTCAGTACTTC
TRBV25-1	NA	NA	TRBJ1-1	CASTDRASRTEAFF	TGTGCCAGCACCGACCGGGCCTCGAGGACTGAAGCTTTCTTT
TRBV11-1	NA	NA	TRBJ2-2	CASSLSGWLGTGELFF	TGTGCCAGCAGCTTATCAGGGTGGCTGGGCACCGGGGAGCTGTTTTTT
TRBV7-7	TRBD2	NA	TRBJ2-1	CANSPGVAGSNEQFF	TGTGCTAACAGCCCCGGGGTAGCGGGCTCCAATGAGCAGTTCTTC
TRBV28	TRBD2	NA	TRBJ2-3	CASSSTGTRGLSSTDTQYF	TGTGCCAGCAGTTCAACCGGGACTAGAGGGCTGTCTAGCACAGATACGCAGTATTTT
TRBV7-9	TRBD2	NA	TRBJ2-1	CASSLMAGDNNEQFF	TGTGCCAGCAGCTTAATGGCGGGAGACAACAATGAGCAGTTCTTC
TRBV5-1	NA	NA	TRBJ2-3	CASSSPSGRTTDTQYF	TGCGCCAGCAGTTCCCCGAGTGGGCGGACCACAGATACGCAGTATTTT
TRBV2	TRBD2	few	TRBJ2-3	CASSRTSGSADTQYF	TGTGCCAGCAGTCGGACTAGCGGGAGTGCAGATACGCAGTATTTT
TRBV7-9	TRBD1	few	TRBJ2-5	CASSDRGAIETQYF	TGTGCCAGCAGCGACAGGGGAGCTATAGAGACCCAGTACTTC
TRBV20-1	NA	once	TRBJ2-3	CSARRGASTDTQYF	TGCAGTGCTAGAAGGGGGGCTAGCACAGATACGCAGTATTTT
TRBV7-2	NA	NA	TRBJ2-5	CASSLVSTSQETQYF	TGTGCCAGCAGCTTAGTGTCTACCTCCCAAGAGACCCAGTACTTC
TRBV10-3	NA	NA	TRBJ2-7	CATTGTFYNEQYF	TGTGCCACAACCGGGACTTTCTACAATGAGCAGTACTTC
TRBV3-1	NA	few	TRBJ2-1	CASSREMGFEQFF	TGTGCCAGCAGCCGAGAGATGGGATTTGAGCAGTTCTTC
TRBV10-3	NA	NA	TRBJ1-1	CAISEGGSVTEAFF	TGTGCCATCAGTGAGGGCGGGAGCGTCACTGAAGCTTTCTTT
TRBV18	NA	NA	TRBJ1-3	CASSPRGSSGNTIYF	TGTGCCAGCTCACCACGTGGCAGCTCTGGAAACACCATATATTTT
TRBV6-1	TRBD2	NA	TRBJ2-1	CASSESGRASEQFF	TGTGCCAGCAGTGAAAGCGGGAGGGCCTCTGAGCAGTTCTTC
TRBV6-6	TRBD1	once	TRBJ1-2	CASSSGTGWAYGYTF	TGTGCCAGCAGCTCGGGGACAGGTTGGGCCTATGGCTACACCTTC
TRBV6-1	NA	NA	TRBJ2-7	CASRRDNYEQYF	TGTGCCAGCAGGCGGGACAACTACGAGCAGTACTTC
TRBV7-2	TRBD2	few	TRBJ2-5	CASSPVESGGETQYF	TGTGCCAGCAGCCCAGTCGAGTCGGGGGGAGAGACCCAGTACTTC
TRBV29-1	NA	few	TRBJ2-1	CSVGRGNYNEQFF	TGCAGCGTAGGGCGGGGAAACTACAATGAGCAGTTCTTC
TRBV25-1	NA	few	TRBJ2-1	CASSLPGARAGEQFF	TGTGCCAGCAGCCTTCCGGGGGCGCGTGCCGGTGAGCAGTTCTTC